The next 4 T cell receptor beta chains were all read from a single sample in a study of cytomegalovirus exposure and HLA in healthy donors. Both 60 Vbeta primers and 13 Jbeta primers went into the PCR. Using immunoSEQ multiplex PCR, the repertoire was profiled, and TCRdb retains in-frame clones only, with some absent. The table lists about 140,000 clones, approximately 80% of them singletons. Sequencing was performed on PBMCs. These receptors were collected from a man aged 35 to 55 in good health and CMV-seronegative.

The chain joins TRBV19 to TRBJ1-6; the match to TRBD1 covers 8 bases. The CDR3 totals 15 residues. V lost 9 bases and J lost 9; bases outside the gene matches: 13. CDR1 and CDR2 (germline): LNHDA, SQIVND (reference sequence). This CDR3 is CASRIPGTGASPLHF. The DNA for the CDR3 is TGTGCCAGCAGAATTCCCGGGACAGGCGCTTCACCCCTCCACTTT.

The CDR3 spells CASSPKSGGPFKYQETQYF. In DNA, the CDR3 is TGTGCCAGCAGCCCAAAATCCGGGGGTCCTTTCAAGTACCAAGAGACCCAGTACTTC. The genes are TRBV7-9 and TRBJ2-5; the D gene is possibly TRBD2 (6 bases). Germline loops: CDR1 SEHNR, CDR2 FQNEAQ (reference sequence). CDR3 size: 19 residues. V shed 5 bases and J shed 0 bases, with 25 bases lying between them.

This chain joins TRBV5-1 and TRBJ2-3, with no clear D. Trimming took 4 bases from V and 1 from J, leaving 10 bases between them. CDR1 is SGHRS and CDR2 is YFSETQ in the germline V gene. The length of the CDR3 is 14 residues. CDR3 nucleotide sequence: TGCGCCAGCAGCATCGGAGAGGGCACAGATACGCAGTATTTT. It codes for CASSIGEGTDTQYF.

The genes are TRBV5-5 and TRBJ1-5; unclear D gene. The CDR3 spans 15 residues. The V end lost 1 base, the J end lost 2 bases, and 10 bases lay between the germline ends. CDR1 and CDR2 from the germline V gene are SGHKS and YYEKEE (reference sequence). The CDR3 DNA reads TGTGCCAGCAGCTTGCCCGGAGTCGGCAATCAGCCCCAGCATTTT. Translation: CASSLPGVGNQPQHF.